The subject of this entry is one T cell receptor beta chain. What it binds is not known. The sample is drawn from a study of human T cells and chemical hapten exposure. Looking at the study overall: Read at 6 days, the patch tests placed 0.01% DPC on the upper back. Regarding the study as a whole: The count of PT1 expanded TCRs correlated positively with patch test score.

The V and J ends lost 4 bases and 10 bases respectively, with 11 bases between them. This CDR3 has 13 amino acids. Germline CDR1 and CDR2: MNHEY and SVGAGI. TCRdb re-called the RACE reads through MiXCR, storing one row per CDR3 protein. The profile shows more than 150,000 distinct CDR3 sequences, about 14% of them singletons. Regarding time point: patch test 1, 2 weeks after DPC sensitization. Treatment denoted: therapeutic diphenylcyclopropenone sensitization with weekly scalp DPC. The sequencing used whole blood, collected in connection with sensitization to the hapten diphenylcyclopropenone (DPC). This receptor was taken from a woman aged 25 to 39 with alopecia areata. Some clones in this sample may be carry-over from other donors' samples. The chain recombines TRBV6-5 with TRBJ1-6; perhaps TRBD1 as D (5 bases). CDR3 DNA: TGTGCCAGCAGTTTCGGGGGACGGTCACCCCTCCACTTT. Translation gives CASSFGGRSPLHF.